Each of the 28 T cell receptor beta chains below was sequenced from the same sample in a study of cytomegalovirus exposure and HLA in healthy donors. Amplification used 60 Vbeta primers and 13 Jbeta primers. The protocol was immunoSEQ multiplex PCR, while the TCRdb copy is restricted to in-frame clones and leaves out a portion. The sample contains 55,000 to 70,000 clones, 60% to 85% of which appear only once. The source material was PBMCs. All receptors come from a male donor in good health and CMV-seropositive.

CDR3 sequence: CASSPYLYYGYTF. In DNA form, the CDR3 reads TGTGCCAGCAGTCCCTACTTGTACTATGGCTACACCTTC. The chain recombines TRBV28 with TRBJ1-2; D gene unclear. The CDR3 extends over 13 amino acids. CDR1 and CDR2 (germline): MDHEN, SYDVKM. V was pared by 5 bases and J by 3 bases, with 10 bases between.

The rearrangement links TRBV5-1 to TRBJ2-5; D is unclear. Trimming shortened V by 0 bases and J by 2 bases, and 2 bases separated the two germline ends. This CDR3 is built from 12 residues. Germline assignment: CDR1 SGHRS and CDR2 YFSETQ. The CDR3 nucleotides are TGCGCCAGCAGCTTGGCTCAAGAGACCCAGTACTTC. Protein product: CASSLAQETQYF.

The chain employs TRBV11-2 and TRBJ1-3; the D gene is possibly TRBD1 (5 bases). The length of the CDR3 is 14 residues. With 3 bases removed from V and 7 bases from J, the gap between germline ends came to 13 bases. From germline, CDR1 is SGHAT and CDR2 FQNNGV. This CDR3 reads CASSFSAGTNTIYF. As DNA, the CDR3 is TGTGCCAGCAGCTTCTCAGCAGGGACTAACACCATATATTTT.

This clone was observed a single time. V and J are TRBV19 and TRBJ1-5; no definite D call. The germline V gene encodes CDR1 LNHDA and CDR2 SQIVND (reference sequence). Trimming removed 11 bases from V and 0 bases from J, with 8 bases in between. The CDR3 has 12 residues. The CDR3 here is CASRDSNQPQHF. The CDR3 DNA sequence: TGTGCCTCTCGAGATAGCAATCAGCCCCAGCATTTT.

The gene calls are TRBV4-2 and TRBJ2-1, with 9 bases aligning to TRBD1. The CDR3 covers 14 residues. With V trimmed by 5 bases and J by 9 bases, 8 bases remained unmatched. CDR1 and CDR2 from the germline V gene are LGHNA and YNFKEQ. CDR3 region: CASSSEGQGREQFF. In DNA, the CDR3 is TGTGCCAGCAGCTCGGAGGGACAGGGACGTGAGCAGTTCTTC.

The chain couples TRBV7-9 to TRBJ2-3; 10 bases are a match to TRBD2. Germline assignment: CDR1 SEHNR and CDR2 FQNEAQ (reference sequence). V shed 5 bases and J 2 bases; nucleotides not matched to a gene: 7. This CDR3 contains 16 residues. The CDR3 loop is CASSLQAGGTTDTQYF. CDR3 in DNA: TGTGCCAGCAGCCTCCAAGCGGGGGGGACCACAGATACGCAGTATTTT.

The chain carries TRBV9 and TRBJ1-1; D is unclear. The CDR3 runs 15 residues. V dropped 0 bases and J dropped 0 bases, with 9 bases sitting between them. Per germline, CDR1 SGDLS and CDR2 YYNGEE. CDR3 loop: CASSVGRSLNTEAFF. For the CDR3, the DNA is TGTGCCAGCAGCGTAGGGAGGAGCCTGAACACTGAAGCTTTCTTT. The variable domain in full, completed from reference TRBV9 and TRBJ1-1, reads DSGVTQTPKHLITATGQRVTLRCSPRSGDLSVYWYQQSLDQGLQFLIQYYNGEERAKGNILERFSAQQFPDLHSELNLSSLELGDSALYFCASSVGRSLNTEAFFGQGTRLTVV.

CDR3 in amino acids: CASSPYSNQPQHF. CDR3 DNA sequence: TGTGCCAGCAGCCCCTATAGCAATCAGCCCCAGCATTTT. V gene TRBV7-2 combines with J gene TRBJ1-5; no firm D call. V lost 5 bases and J 0 bases, leaving 5 bases between the germline ends. This CDR3 is built from 13 residues. Germline V gene data show CDR1 as SGHTA and CDR2 as FQGNSA.

V usage is TRBV12-5 and J usage is TRBJ1-5, with 7 bases lining up with TRBD1. Germline V gene lookup returns CDR1 LGHNT and CDR2 FRNRAP. The J segment lost 2 bases and the V segment lost 2 bases, leaving 15 bases of the junction unmatched. There are 19 residues in the CDR3. CDR3 loop: CASGLYRQGSAIGNQPQHF. DNA of the CDR3: TGTGCTAGTGGTTTGTACCGACAGGGTAGCGCTATCGGCAATCAGCCCCAGCATTTT.

V gene TRBV11-2 combines with J gene TRBJ2-2; 8 bases align to TRBD2. From germline, CDR1 is SGHAT and CDR2 FQNNGV. Losses at the gene ends were 1 base for V and 5 bases for J; bases not matched to a gene: 6. The CDR3 runs 16 residues. This CDR3 is CASSLAGGAFTGELFF. CDR3 DNA sequence: TGTGCCAGCAGCTTAGCCGGGGGGGCCTTTACCGGGGAGCTGTTTTTT. Looking up the rest from reference TRBV11-2 and TRBJ2-2 gives the full variable domain: EAGVAQSPRYKIIEKRQSVAFWCNPISGHATLYWYQQILGQGPKLLIQFQNNGVVDDSQLPKDRFSAERLKGVDSTLKIQPAKLEDSAVYLCASSLAGGAFTGELFFGEGSRLTVL.

The chain combines TRBV4-2 with TRBJ1-4; possibly TRBD1 for D (6 bases). This CDR3 is 16 amino acids long. Germline V lookup: CDR1 LGHNA, CDR2 YNFKEQ. Trimming stripped 1 base from V and 8 bases from J, with 17 bases between. The CDR3 sequence is CASSQVLRGGREKLFF. Here the CDR3 DNA reads TGTGCCAGCAGCCAAGTTCTTAGGGGGGGGCGGGAAAAACTGTTTTTT.

This rearrangement joins TRBV10-3 to TRBJ2-7, with D possibly TRBD2 on 6 matching bases. Germline V CDR1 and CDR2: ENHRY, SYGVKD. V shed 8 bases and J shed 6 bases, with 14 bases lying between them. The CDR3 runs to 12 residues. The CDR3 region is CAIRGGDLEQYF. In DNA form, the CDR3 reads TGTGCCATCCGAGGAGGGGACCTCGAGCAGTACTTC.

The chain recombines TRBV4-2 with TRBJ1-5; D unresolved. CDR3 size: 15 residues. Germline V gene sequence: CDR1 LGHNA, CDR2 YNFKEQ. V was cut by 8 bases and J by 9 bases, with 23 bases left in between. CDR3 in amino acids: CASAKGLEVWRPQHF. DNA of the CDR3: TGTGCCAGCGCTAAAGGACTTGAGGTCTGGCGGCCCCAGCATTTT.

This clone occurred a few times. The chain employs TRBV5-1 and TRBJ2-5, with TRBD2 matching over 12 bases. The CDR3 loop spans 17 amino acids. V dropped 5 bases and J dropped 5; count of bases not matched to a gene: 13. CDR1 and CDR2 (germline): SGHRS, YFSETQ. CDR3 bases: TGCGCCAGCAGTCTAGCGGGGGGGATTATAGGGTCCGAGACCCAGTACTTC. Translating it yields CASSLAGGIIGSETQYF.

There are a few counts of this clone. This sequence joins TRBV11-2 and TRBJ2-7, with 7 positions matching TRBD1. J lost 4 bases, V lost 5 bases, and 11 bases had no gene match. CDR1 is SGHAT and CDR2 is FQNNGV in the germline V gene. The CDR3 totals 15 residues. DNA of the CDR3: TGTGCCAGCAGCAAACCCAAACAGGGGAGTTACGAGCAGTACTTC. Residues: CASSKPKQGSYEQYF.

The V and J genes are TRBV11-2 and TRBJ2-3; 8 nucleotides line up with TRBD2. The CDR3 loop spans 17 amino acids. The trim removed 0 bases at V and 1 base at J, leaving 6 bases unmatched. Germline lookup yields CDR1 SGHAT and CDR2 FQNNGV. In DNA, the CDR3 is TGTGCCAGCAGCTTAGAGCCGGGGCGGGGGGGCACAGATACGCAGTATTTT. Its translation: CASSLEPGRGGTDTQYF.

This chain uses TRBV6-6 with TRBJ1-3; D is ambiguous. Germline CDR1 is MNHNY and CDR2 is SVGAGI (reference sequence). The CDR3 contains 14 residues. V lost 2 bases, J lost 3 bases, and 8 bases lay in between. CDR3: CASSYGRIGNTIYF. DNA for the CDR3: TGTGCCAGCAGTTACGGGAGAATTGGAAACACCATATATTTT.

The V and J genes are TRBV11-2 and TRBJ2-5; 10 bases align to TRBD1. The V gene end was trimmed by 2 bases and the J gene end by 2 bases; junction bases not matched to a gene: 5. Germline V gene data show CDR1 as SGHAT and CDR2 as FQNNGV. CDR3 size: 16 residues. The CDR3, as DNA: TGTGCCAGCAGCTTAAGGACAGGGGGATATCAAGAGACCCAGTACTTC. It encodes CASSLRTGGYQETQYF.

The chain recombines TRBV7-6 with TRBJ2-3; 8 bases fit TRBD2. CDR3 length: 16 residues. V trimming: 2 bases; J trimming: 3 bases; junction bases outside the gene matches: 7. From germline, CDR1 is SGHVS and CDR2 FNYEAQ. The CDR3 region has the DNA TGTGCCAGCAGCTTAAAGCTGGCGGGGGGTACAGATACGCAGTATTTT. Residues: CASSLKLAGGTDTQYF. The full variable domain, in which reference TRBV7-6 and TRBJ2-3 provide the parts outside the CDR3, is GAGVSQSPRYKVTKRGQDVALRCDPISGHVSLYWYRQALGQGPEFLTYFNYEAQQDKSGLPNDRFSAERPEGSISTLTIQRTEQRDSAMYRCASSLKLAGGTDTQYFGPGTRLTVL.

The chain links TRBV9 to TRBJ2-4, with D perhaps matching TRBD1 (5 bases). V dropped 0 bases and J dropped 5 bases, with 9 bases sitting between them. The CDR3 sequence is 14 residues long. Germline values: CDR1 SGDLS, CDR2 YYNGEE. The CDR3 loop is CASSVALGQNIQYF. The CDR3 DNA follows: TGTGCCAGCAGCGTAGCTTTGGGGCAAAACATTCAGTACTTC. Full variable domain (missing parts from reference TRBV9 and TRBJ2-4): DSGVTQTPKHLITATGQRVTLRCSPRSGDLSVYWYQQSLDQGLQFLIQYYNGEERAKGNILERFSAQQFPDLHSELNLSSLELGDSALYFCASSVALGQNIQYFGAGTRLSVL.

There are a few counts of this clone. The rearrangement links TRBV6-5 to TRBJ2-7; TRBD1 matches 11 bases. Trimming cost V 3 bases and J 3 bases; bases outside gene matches: 7. Germline CDR1 is MNHEY and CDR2 is SVGAGI. This CDR3 has 16 residues. The CDR3 region is CASSYSPGTGGYEQYF. CDR3 nucleotides: TGTGCCAGCAGTTATTCCCCCGGGACAGGGGGCTACGAGCAGTACTTC.

The rearrangement links TRBV7-9 to TRBJ1-1; D unclear. This CDR3 comprises 17 residues. Trimming pared 1 base from V and 3 bases from J, leaving 18 bases between. The germline V gene has CDR1 SEHNR and CDR2 FQNEAQ (reference sequence). The CDR3 DNA reads as TGTGCCAGCAGCTTAGGGGCCGGGAGGCCTATAGACACTGAAGCTTTCTTT. Translation gives CASSLGAGRPIDTEAFF.

The V call is TRBV9, the J call TRBJ2-5; TRBD1 agrees at 7 bases. CDR1 and CDR2 (germline): SGDLS, YYNGEE. With V trimmed by 0 bases and J by 5 bases, 7 bases remained unmatched. The CDR3 is 15 amino acids. The CDR3 spells CASSVEATGMETQYF. DNA for the CDR3: TGTGCCAGCAGCGTAGAGGCGACAGGGATGGAGACCCAGTACTTC.

This clone showed up just a few times. V and J are TRBV12-2 and TRBJ2-4; the table's D call TRBD2 went unverified against the DNA. TRBV12-2 is termed a pseudogene. The CDR3 contains 14 residues. The CDR3 sequence is CASEGVSAKNIQYF. DNA of the CDR3: TGTGCAAGCGAGGGAGTTTCGGCCAAAAACATTCAGTACTTC.

J is TRBJ1-1 and V is TRBV9; 8 nucleotides match TRBD1. J lost 0 bases, V lost 3 bases, and 4 bases had no gene match. Per germline, CDR1 SGDLS and CDR2 YYNGEE. CDR3 size: 15 residues. The CDR3 nucleotides are TGTGCCAGCAGCGGTACGACAGGGGTGAACACTGAAGCTTTCTTT. It encodes CASSGTTGVNTEAFF. Looking up the rest from reference TRBV9 and TRBJ1-1 gives the full variable domain: DSGVTQTPKHLITATGQRVTLRCSPRSGDLSVYWYQQSLDQGLQFLIQYYNGEERAKGNILERFSAQQFPDLHSELNLSSLELGDSALYFCASSGTTGVNTEAFFGQGTRLTVV.

The V call is TRBV29-1, the J call TRBJ2-1, with TRBD1 as a possible D gene (5 bases). The CDR3 runs to 15 residues. Trimming removed 7 bases from V and 7 bases from J, with 23 bases in between. CDR1 is SQVTM, CDR2 ANQGSEA, per germline. This CDR3 is CSGSLGQGGANEQFF. The DNA for the CDR3 is TGCAGCGGCTCCCTAGGGCAGGGTGGGGCGAATGAGCAGTTCTTC.

The V gene is TRBV7-6, the J gene TRBJ1-3; D not certain. The CDR3 covers 13 residues. From germline, CDR1 is SGHVS and CDR2 FNYEAQ. The V gene lost 5 bases and the J gene lost 8 bases, with 13 bases spanning the gap. CDR3 in amino acids: CASSPTRSHTIYF. The DNA for the CDR3 is TGTGCCAGCAGCCCCACGCGTTCGCACACCATATATTTT.

J is TRBJ2-7 and V is TRBV2, with TRBD1 matching 7 bases. The CDR3 has 15 amino acids. V shed 3 bases, J shed 3 bases, and the junction held 8 bases outside the gene matches. The germline gives CDR1 SNHLY, CDR2 FYNNEI. CDR3 DNA sequence: TGTGCCAGCAGTGAGGGCAGGGGGAGATTCTACGAGCAGTACTTC. Encoded protein: CASSEGRGRFYEQYF.